The clone carrying this T cell receptor beta chain was counted at least ten times. Its antigen is still unknown. Construction of TCR beta libraries relied on iRepertoire HTBI primers and on Arm-PCR targeting CDR3 regions. TCRdb called the multiplex PCR reads again in MiXCR, with one record for every CDR3 protein. In the table there are some 230,000 distinct CDR3 sequences, around 18% of which are singletons. The record originates from a study of regulatory T cells in long-lasting Graves disease. Study-level points and caveats: Only a small sample size was used, which may have cut accuracy. Whereas new patients shared 800 to 1,000 public clonotypes, persistent patients shared more, at approximately 2,500.

With 1 base removed from V and 9 bases from J, the gap between germline ends came to 4 bases. Germline V gene sequence: CDR1 SGHAT, CDR2 FQDESV (reference sequence). The CDR3 spans 11 residues. Sample time point: newly diagnosed GD, antithyroid drugs for less than 3 months. The TCR library used RNA extracted from PBMCs. Tubes containing EDTA received 8 to 9.5 milliliters of drawn peripheral blood. The clonotype comes from a female donor with Graves disease. Specimen: peripheral blood mononuclear cells (PBMCs), collected at new diagnosis, from a patient treated with antithyroid drugs. The chain couples TRBV11-1 to TRBJ2-1; D not resolved. In nucleotides, the CDR3 is TGTGCCAGCAGCTTAGGGGCTGAGCAGTTCTTC. It codes for CASSLGAEQFF.